Sequencing of this TCR beta chain was carried out in a study of blood T cell repertoires in COVID-19. Overall study: Some COVID-19 samples were acute and others convalescent; all came from the United States, Italy and Spain. The analysed material was cDNA or gDNA that came from T cells, B-cell-depleted T cells, or PBMCs.

Between the trimmed V and J ends, which lost 1 base and 0 bases, there was a span of 6 bases. Per the germline V gene, CDR1 is SGHAT and CDR2 is FQNNGV. The CDR3 covers 14 residues. Source study methods: Quantification of nucleated cells was approximated via reference gene primer amplification. Clones were read by immunoSEQ multiplex PCR, and TCRdb kept only the in-frame ones, dropping some. V and J calls plus clone size are reproduced from that table; the DNA served to infer D and trimming. The data show more than 300,000 clones, more than 80% seen once. The TCR comes from a man between 18 and 35 years old who had recovered from COVID-19. The sample comprised peripheral blood. The V gene is TRBV11-2, the J gene TRBJ1-1; D remains ambiguous. For the CDR3, the DNA is TGTGCCAGCAGCTTAGGACATTTGAACACTGAAGCTTTCTTT. It translates to CASSLGHLNTEAFF.